Shown below are 21 T cell receptor beta chains from a single sample sequenced in a study of T cells in localized non-small cell lung cancer. Using immunoSEQ multiplex PCR, the repertoire was profiled, and TCRdb retains in-frame clones only, with some absent. The sample records some 90,000 clones, around 90% being singletons. Sample: peripheral blood, taken before any cancer treatment. These receptors were obtained from a man aged 35 to 69 with stage I squamous cell lung carcinoma.

V and J are TRBV10-3 and TRBJ2-2; no clear D. Germline V lookup: CDR1 ENHRY, CDR2 SYGVKD. Trimming cost V 7 bases and J 4 bases, with 7 bases left between them. CDR3 size: 12 residues. CDR3: CAINGVTGELFF. Written as DNA, the CDR3 is TGTGCCATCAATGGGGTCACCGGGGAGCTGTTTTTT.

The chain employs TRBV6-5 and TRBJ1-3; weak D call: TRBD1 (5 bases). CDR3 length: 15 amino acids. Germline lookup yields CDR1 MNHEY and CDR2 SVGAGI. The ends were cut back, 6 bases at V and 0 bases at J, with 12 bases in the middle. DNA for the CDR3: TGTGCCAGCAGGCGCAGGGCTTACTCTGGAAACACCATATATTTT. Its protein is CASRRRAYSGNTIYF.

The J gene is TRBJ1-2, the V gene TRBV19; 9 bases line up with TRBD1. Looked up from germline, CDR1 is LNHDA and CDR2 is SQIVND (reference sequence). The CDR3 spans 16 residues. Unmatched junction bases numbered 12, after V lost 4 bases and J lost 6 bases. CDR3 sequence reads: CASSREGTGQGDGYTF. The CDR3 coding sequence is TGTGCCAGTAGTAGAGAGGGGACAGGGCAGGGTGATGGCTACACCTTC. The full variable domain, rest sourced from reference TRBV19 and TRBJ1-2, is DGGITQSPKYLFRKEGQNVTLSCEQNLNHDAMYWYRQDPGQGLRLIYYSQIVNDFQKGDIAEGYSVSREKKESFPLTVTSAQKNPTAFYLCASSREGTGQGDGYTFGSGTRLTVV.

V and J are TRBV2 and TRBJ1-1; the D gene is possibly TRBD1 (6 bases). The germline V gene has CDR1 SNHLY and CDR2 FYNNEI. This CDR3 contains 13 residues. V was trimmed by 6 bases and J by 1 base, leaving 9 bases between them. The CDR3 is CASSGQWNTEAFF. CDR3 nucleotide sequence: TGTGCCAGCAGCGGACAGTGGAACACTGAAGCTTTCTTT.

The table lists this clone with a count of one. The gene calls are TRBV4-3 and TRBJ1-1, with a possible D match to TRBD1 (5 bases). Germline V CDR1 and CDR2: LGHNA, YSLEER. V was shortened by 1 base and J by 6 bases, with 9 bases between the two germline ends. The CDR3 totals 13 residues. CDR3 DNA: TGCGCCAGCAGCCAAGGGCAGGGTGCTGAAGCTTTCTTT. This gives the protein CASSQGQGAEAFF.

The CDR3 nucleotides read TGTGCCAGCCGCGTGGGGGGGTCGGAGACCCAGTACTTC. Translating it yields CASRVGGSETQYF. This chain links TRBV7-6 with TRBJ2-5, with 7 bases fitting TRBD2. The CDR3 is 13 amino acids. The germline gives CDR1 SGHVS, CDR2 FNYEAQ. The V gene end was trimmed by 8 bases and the J gene end by 5 bases; junction bases not matched to a gene: 8.

The chain couples TRBV5-4 to TRBJ1-1, with D possibly TRBD1 on 5 matching bases. This CDR3 contains 14 residues. Trimming cost V 0 bases and J 6 bases, with 12 bases left between them. The germline gives CDR1 SGHNT, CDR2 YYREEE (reference sequence). In DNA, the CDR3 is TGTGCCAGCAGCTTGGGACAGCCAAGATCTGAAGCTTTCTTT. This sequence encodes CASSLGQPRSEAFF.

This clone is a singleton in its sample. The V gene is TRBV29-1, the J gene TRBJ2-3, with 13 positions matching TRBD2. Trimming took 5 bases from V and 6 from J; bases not matched to a gene: 8. The CDR3 runs to 15 residues. Germline V gene sequence: CDR1 SQVTM, CDR2 ANQGSEA. The CDR3 reads CSVSPGLAGSDTQYF. CDR3 sequence (DNA): TGCAGCGTTTCACCGGGACTAGCGGGGTCGGATACGCAGTATTTT.

This rearrangement joins TRBV15 to TRBJ1-3; D gene uncertain. CDR3 length: 17 residues. V lost 1 base to trimming and J lost 4 bases, with 17 bases between them. Germline CDR1 LNHNV, CDR2 YYDKDF (reference sequence). The CDR3 nucleotides read TGTGCCACCAGCAGAGCTTTCGGTATGGGATACGGAAACACCATATATTTT. Translated, it gives CATSRAFGMGYGNTIYF.

The chain carries TRBV7-6 and TRBJ2-2; D unclear. The CDR3 sequence is 14 residues long. Germline V gives CDR1 SGHVS, CDR2 FNYEAQ. V lost 6 bases and J 0 bases, leaving 8 bases between the germline ends. CDR3 region: CASRTNTNTGELFF. CDR3 bases: TGTGCCAGCAGAACCAACACGAACACCGGGGAGCTGTTTTTT.

This clone is a singleton in its sample. CDR3 residues: CASSLNTGGNTIYF. CDR3 DNA sequence: TGTGCCAGCAGCCTTAATACCGGTGGAAACACCATATATTTT. V gene TRBV14 combines with J gene TRBJ1-3; D call uncertain. The CDR3 totals 14 residues. Trimming left V 4 bases short and J 3 bases short, with 10 bases between. Germline-derived CDR1 and CDR2 are SGHDN and FVKESK.

There are a few counts of this clone. The gene calls are TRBV13 and TRBJ1-3; unclear D gene. The length of the CDR3 is 14 residues. Germline CDR1 PRHDT, CDR2 FYEKMQ (reference sequence). The ends were cut back, 1 base at V and 4 bases at J, with 8 bases in the middle. The CDR3 sequence: CASSLVGLGNTIYF. The CDR3 DNA reads as TGTGCCAGCAGCTTAGTGGGTCTGGGAAACACCATATATTTT.

The genes are TRBV27 and TRBJ1-5; the D gene is possibly TRBD1 (6 bases). This CDR3 has 16 residues. Germline V gene lookup returns CDR1 MNHEY and CDR2 SMNVEV (reference sequence). V lost 5 bases, J lost 2 bases, and 16 bases lay in between. The CDR3 sequence: CASSSQGSAGNQPQHF. Written as DNA, the CDR3 is TGTGCCAGCAGTAGCCAGGGGTCTGCAGGCAATCAGCCCCAGCATTTT.

The chain uses TRBV7-8 and TRBJ2-2; either TRBD1 or TRBD2 may supply D (6 bases each). The CDR3 is made up of 17 amino acids. Germline V gives CDR1 SGHVS, CDR2 FQNEAQ. The germline V and J ends were trimmed by 1 base and 6 bases, with 18 bases remaining between them. The CDR3 sequence: CASSLVRRGLGAGELFF. The CDR3, as DNA: TGTGCCAGCAGCTTAGTTCGGAGGGGGTTAGGGGCCGGGGAGCTGTTTTTT. The complete variable domain, with remaining parts taken from reference TRBV7-8 and TRBJ2-2, reads GAGVSQSPRYKVAKRGQDVALRCDPISGHVSLFWYQQALGQGPEFLTYFQNEAQLDKSGLPSDRFFAERPEGSVSTLKIQRTQQEDSAVYLCASSLVRRGLGAGELFFGEGSRLTVL.

V and J are TRBV18 and TRBJ2-1, with unresolved D. The V gene lost 6 bases and the J gene lost 2 bases, with 8 bases spanning the gap. The CDR3 length is 13 residues. The germline gives CDR1 KGHSH, CDR2 LQKENI. The DNA for the CDR3 is TGTGCCAGCTCTCCTTACCCCTACAATGAGCAGTTCTTC. Its translation: CASSPYPYNEQFF.

The chain is built from TRBV19 and TRBJ1-2; weak D call: TRBD1 (6 bases). This CDR3 region has 14 residues. Germline V gives CDR1 LNHDA, CDR2 SQIVND (reference sequence). Trimming removed 3 bases from V and 1 base from J, with 9 bases in between. CDR3 bases: TGTGCCAGTAGTATGCAGGGGAGTAACTATGGCTACACCTTC. It is translated as CASSMQGSNYGYTF. Drawing the rest from reference TRBV19 and TRBJ1-2, the complete variable domain is DGGITQSPKYLFRKEGQNVTLSCEQNLNHDAMYWYRQDPGQGLRLIYYSQIVNDFQKGDIAEGYSVSREKKESFPLTVTSAQKNPTAFYLCASSMQGSNYGYTFGSGTRLTVV.

The CDR3 spells CASSWGFYEQYF. The CDR3 nucleotides are TGTGCCAGCAGTTGGGGTTTCTACGAGCAGTACTTC. The chain employs TRBV6-1 and TRBJ2-7; no clear D. V was cut by 5 bases and J by 3 bases, with 8 bases left in between. The CDR3 totals 12 residues. Germline loops: CDR1 MNHNS, CDR2 SASEGT.

The V and J genes are TRBV7-9 and TRBJ1-2, with D hard to call. The CDR3 totals 15 residues. V was shortened by 5 bases and J by 2 bases, with 15 bases between the two germline ends. From germline, CDR1 is SEHNR and CDR2 FQNEAQ (reference sequence). In DNA form, the CDR3 reads TGTGCCAGCAGCCTAGGCTGGAGACTAAACTATGGCTACACCTTC. Amino acid sequence: CASSLGWRLNYGYTF.

V gene TRBV2 combines with J gene TRBJ1-1; D ambiguous. The V end was cut by 4 bases, the J end by 4 bases, with 13 bases between. The CDR3 has 14 amino acids. Germline V gene data show CDR1 as SNHLY and CDR2 as FYNNEI. CDR3: CASSGLPSGTEAFF. The CDR3 nucleotides read TGTGCCAGCAGTGGGCTCCCGTCGGGCACTGAAGCTTTCTTT.

Note on this clone: Different DNA sequences within this sample yield the same CDR3. The chain couples TRBV6-1 to TRBJ1-1; TRBD1 is a possible D gene (5 bases). CDR1 MNHNS and CDR2 SASEGT come from the germline V gene. The V and J ends lost 0 bases and 5 bases respectively, with 7 bases between them. The CDR3 is 13 amino acids. CDR3 in amino acids: CASSEARGTEAFF. The CDR3 DNA follows: TGTGCCAGCAGTGAAGCCCGGGGGACTGAAGCTTTCTTT.

This rearrangement joins TRBV7-9 to TRBJ1-3; D possibly corresponds to TRBD1 (5 bases). This CDR3 spans 14 amino acids. Trimming shortened V by 2 bases and J by 4 bases, and 9 bases separated the two germline ends. From germline, CDR1 is SEHNR and CDR2 FQNEAQ (reference sequence). The CDR3 region has the DNA TGTGCCAGCAGCTTAAGTGGACAAGGAAACACCATATATTTT. Translated, it gives CASSLSGQGNTIYF.